This TCR beta chain was sequenced during a study of blood T cell repertoires in COVID-19. Some clones are missing from TCRdb's copy, which holds only in-frame ones; the method was immunoSEQ multiplex PCR. The sample has about 430,000 clones; approximately 90% are singletons. The sample was peripheral blood. This receptor was taken from a man aged 18 to 29 with COVID-19, enrolled during active disease.

Here the CDR3 DNA reads TGTGCCAGCAGTCTTGCGGACAGGGATAATTCACCCCTCCACTTT. The encoded protein is CASSLADRDNSPLHF. The rearrangement links TRBV3-1 (or the pseudogene TRBV3-2) to TRBJ1-6; 8 bases are a match to TRBD1. Germline-derived CDR1 and CDR2 are LGHDT and YNNKEL (reference sequence). The CDR3 runs 15 residues. J lost 5 bases, V lost 6 bases, and 6 bases had no gene match.